This entry concerns a single T cell receptor beta chain. Its antigen is unidentified. The table came from immunoSEQ multiplex PCR; TCRdb's copy has only in-frame clones and leaves some out. The sample contains about 46,000 clones, 89% of which appear only once. CDR1 and CDR2 (germline): MDHEN, SYDVKM. With 5 bases removed from V and 7 bases from J, the gap between germline ends came to 20 bases. The CDR3 loop spans 15 amino acids. The data derive from a study of memory CD8 T cells in hepatitis C reinfection. Across the whole study: Samples late or after reinfection came 12 to 24 weeks post-detection.

Time point meaning: late/post reinfection, 12 to 24 weeks after detection. Sorted cells were sequenced directly ex vivo without any in vitro expansion. The Montreal HEPCO cohort supplied donors who inject drugs. At all three reinfection time points, viable CD3+ CD8+ CD45RO- cells from a couple of donors served as controls. Study-wide findings and caveats: Conclusions on public clonotypes and secondary clearance were not definitive with four or five donors.

The sequence derives from a man between 18 and 29 years old with hepatitis C virus infection. The material sequenced was naive CD8+ T cells sorted from blood. The gene calls are TRBV28 and TRBJ1-1, with no clear D. DNA for the CDR3: TGTGCCAGCAGTCCCTGGGCCGGGATAGTAATTGAAGCTTTCTTT. It codes for CASSPWAGIVIEAFF.